The clone carrying this TCR beta chain showed up just a few times. No antigen is known for it. TCR beta CDR3 amplification used RNA transcripts. First-round RT-PCR with HTBI primers preceded a second-round multiplex PCR. From the multiplex PCR reads, TCRdb called clonotypes with MiXCR, one entry per CDR3 protein. The table lists some 1.1 million distinct CDR3 sequences, 35% to 40% of them singletons. These data come from a study of Graves' ophthalmopathy and Graves' hyperthyroidism. Study findings and constraints: Using a 13-signature model, the authors split ophthalmopathy from stable hyperthyroidism, with 85% to 90% sensitivity and 81.08% specificity. With a specificity of around 77% and a sensitivity of just under 71%, the model predicted ophthalmopathy progression. Blood repertoires reportedly contained most expanded thyroid clonotypes above 0.001 frequency.

Participants with hyperthyroidism, aged 18 to 65, were newly diagnosed with under 2 months' duration. CDR3 size: 12 residues. Germline V CDR1 and CDR2: MNHEY, SVGEGT. Sequenced input: peripheral blood or thyroid tissue (not recorded which). The V and J genes are TRBV6-2 or TRBV6-3 and TRBJ2-7; the match to TRBD1 covers 11 bases. The origin of this receptor is an adult man with Graves' hyperthyroidism. The CDR3 spells CASSYRTGGVFV. CDR3 DNA: TGTGCCAGCAGTTATCGGACAGGGGGCGTCTTCGTC.